The clone carrying this T cell receptor (beta chain) was seen a single time. Its antigen is unknown. The sample belongs to a study of T cell responses to AZD1222 COVID-19 vaccine. Study observations and caveats: Spike-specific TCR breadth and depth grew following two AZD1222 doses. Spike-wide coverage was observed for vaccine-associated CD4 TCRs, with dominant responses at 160-218 and 743-854. Unmutated variant regions are reportedly the target of nearly half of TCRs that are spike-specific.

Analysis merged second doses at about 4 or about 12 weeks. CDR3 length: 13 amino acids. The germline CDR1 and CDR2 sequences are MRHNA and SNTAGT. V was pared by 5 bases and J by 0 bases, with 6 bases between. The method was immunoSEQ multiplex PCR; TCRdb's version includes in-frame clones alone and lacks a portion of them. The sample has more than 90,000 clones; about 88% are singletons. The clonotype was recovered from an adult who received the AZD1222 COVID-19 vaccine. The chain combines TRBV6-4 with TRBJ2-3; TRBD1 or TRBD2 may be the D gene (5 bases each). Sample: peripheral blood, taken 28 days after the second AZD1222 dose. The chain's CDR3 is CASSRDSTDTQYF. In DNA form, the CDR3 reads TGTGCCAGCAGTCGGGACAGCACAGATACGCAGTATTTT.